This T cell receptor (beta chain) was recovered during a study of long-term antiretroviral therapy in people with HIV (dated by TCRdb to the early 2020s). Some background on the complete study: The earliest samples were collected about a decade before the 2015 WHO recommendation for immediate ART, when ART was typically delayed until CD4 counts fell. A retrospective serial study tested whether ART initiation and durable HIV suppression were associated with changes in peripheral blood TRB repertoire composition and diversity. The cohort contributed about 180 cryopreserved PBMC samples from around 30 adults with confirmed HIV infection, collected serially over a mean of about 6 years (range 1-12). No cross-contamination during QIAcube processing turned up in test extractions that ran a monoclonal T-cell line alongside about 30 polyclonal samples. About 35% of the 30 participants with HIV were female.

The germline V gene specifies SGDLS as CDR1 and YYNGEE as CDR2. The junction carries 8 bases between V and J, which are trimmed by 3 bases and 0 bases respectively. Reading from cysteine to phenylalanine, the CDR3 counts 14 amino acids. The entry retains the CDR3 DNA only, 42 bases that are in frame from base 1. What the work shows at the level of the full study, not this receptor alone: The repertoire was dominated across all time points by expanded TRB clones identified before ART initiation, although this dominance was seen to fluctuate and to decrease in many PLHIV after ART. Because cell numbers in pre-ART samples were limited, unsorted PBMC were profiled instead of sorted CD4+ and CD8+ T cells. The samples span the years 2004 to 2017, and the ART regimens used may be less effective than current regimens. No data were available on ART adherence, viral resistance or therapy changes, limiting inferences about post-ART repertoire changes. Since PBMC availability was limited, sequencing covered only the TCR beta chain, with no alpha chain pairing. ART initiation was associated with a significant increase in TRB diversity, but diversity stayed significantly below transplant donor controls even after long-term ART. Narrower CDR3 length ranges were observed in HIV repertoires than in controls, and an antigen-experienced repertoire with only a slight naive shift after ART was suggested by the network structure.

This clone was counted between two and nine times. No antigen is known for it. No clone much larger than this one lies a single base away; base qualities are absent. To be included, a participant needed at least one PBMC sample from before ART initiation plus at least two post-ART samples. All participants with HIV were treated in the United States of America. Before DNA extraction, cryopreserved samples of about 0.95-10 million PBMC were thawed and then washed. At the time of the earliest PBMC sample for each participant with HIV, ages ranged from 23 to 54 years. Each participant contributed PBMC samples from 1-4 timepoints before ART initiation and 2-8 timepoints after ART initiation, with a median of 7 samples. For every participant, serial HIV viral load, CD4+ T-cell count, ART history and demographic data were obtained. Genomic DNA was extracted from unsorted PBMC with a Qiagen kit on a QIAcube, with processing performed in batches of 12 samples.

Sequencing of the TRB variable region was done with the immunoSEQ hsTCRB v3.0 assay at survey level resolution. The targeted TRB sequencing depth was about 40,000-50,000 T-cell genomes per sample. An Illumina MiSeq with a v3 150-cycle kit was used to sequence the pooled TRB libraries. Concerning the study's data processing: Repertoire analysis was run in R within a reproducible Nextflow workflow that covered QC, data transformation and analysis. Custom analyses were implemented in LymphoSeq2, an R package for AIRR-Seq data exploration. A few samples that produced fewer than 5000 total TRB sequences were removed, so 188 HIV repertoires were analyzed. Of the 188 retained HIV repertoires, 55 to 60 were collected before and around 130 after ART initiation. Each repertoire was downsampled to 5000 TRB nucleotide sequences, and summary statistics were averaged across 100 downsampling iterations. Only TRB sequences with CDR3 regions of at least seven amino acids were retained for analysis. Two measures captured diversity: a Shannon entropy-derived clonality score and the Gini coefficient. In the repertoire networks, any two of the top 5000 CDR3 amino acid sequences were connected whenever the two sequences differed by an edit distance of one. For TRB CDR3 amino acid sequences, GLIPH2 was used to predict antigen specificity groups and MHC restriction. Known CMV, EBV, HIV or tissue antigen associations were flagged by matching CDR3 amino acid sequences against VDJdb and McPAS-TCR. Pre-ART, post-ART and control groups were compared with Wilcoxon signed-rank tests and Holm-Bonferroni correction. The immuneACCESS repertoire file appears here via TCRdb, limited to in-frame rearrangements. These files lack a portion of the clones; in checked studies, under half of the deficit traces to unresolved V genes, and the cause of the others is not known. V and J calls and clone size are those listed in that table; D and trimming were worked out from the DNA. The sample table shows about 16,000 clones, and around three quarters are seen once. The leading ten clones occupy roughly 15% of the sample.

The chain uses TRBV9 and TRBJ2-3, with the D gene too uncertain to name. Sequencing used unsorted PBMCs, obtained 1.5 years before starting antiretroviral therapy. This receptor was identified in a woman aged 45-65 years with HIV. CDR3 loop: CASSATASTDTQYF. The nucleotide sequence is given as TGTGCCAGCAGCGCAACAGCCAGCACAGATACGCAGTATTTT.